A single sample is the source of the 30 T cell receptor beta chains below, sequenced in a study of molecular identifiers for immune sequencing clone quantification. MiXCR, applied by TCRdb to the PCR reads, yields one record per CDR3 protein. The repertoire holds a few hundred thousand distinct CDR3 sequences, with about 22% as singletons. Sequencing input: naive CD8+ T cells from blood, with Jurkat cell RNA spiked in. Subset defined: FACS-sorted CD8+CD4-CCR7+CD45RA+ naive T cells. These receptors originate from a human donor in good health. Some libraries in this study had Jurkat cell RNA spiked in.

This clonotype has only a few counts. The V call is TRBV10-3, the J call TRBJ1-1; the match to TRBD1 covers 8 bases. Germline V gives CDR1 ENHRY, CDR2 SYGVKD. With V trimmed by 3 bases and J by 4 bases, 10 bases remained unmatched. The CDR3 contains 16 residues. This CDR3 is CAISEGNRGSLTEAFF. The CDR3 region has the DNA TGTGCCATCAGTGAAGGAAACAGGGGGAGTCTCACTGAAGCTTTCTTT.

This clonotype was recorded at least ten times. The rearrangement uses TRBV12-3 or TRBV12-4 and TRBJ2-3; the D gene is possibly TRBD1 (6 bases). V gave up 3 bases and J gave up 0 bases, with 10 bases separating them. The CDR3 has 15 amino acids. CDR3 sequence reads: CASSLEGGSTDTQYF. The CDR3 DNA sequence: TGTGCCAGCAGTTTGGAAGGGGGAAGCACAGATACGCAGTATTTT.

V usage is TRBV5-1 and J usage is TRBJ1-3; TRBD1 agrees at 11 bases. Germline CDR1 is SGHRS and CDR2 is YFSETQ. The J segment lost 4 bases and the V segment lost 4 bases, leaving 4 bases of the junction unmatched. This CDR3 is built from 15 residues. CDR3 in amino acids: CASSLGQGDGNTIYF. The DNA for the CDR3 is TGCGCCAGCAGCCTGGGACAGGGGGACGGAAACACCATATATTTT.

This clonotype was found many times. The chain couples TRBV7-9 to TRBJ2-7; D is possibly TRBD1 (6 bases). The CDR3 runs to 13 residues. CDR1 is SEHNR, CDR2 FQNEAQ, per germline (reference sequence). V dropped 5 bases and J dropped 5 bases, with 13 bases sitting between them. This chain's CDR3 is CASSTNSGDEQYF. The CDR3 DNA follows: TGTGCCAGCAGCACCAATTCAGGGGACGAGCAGTACTTC. Variable domain in full (rest from reference TRBV7-9 and TRBJ2-7): DTGVSQNPRHKITKRGQNVTFRCDPISEHNRLYWYRQTLGQGPEFLTYFQNEAQLEKSRLLSDRFSAERPKGSFSTLEIQRTEQGDSAMYLCASSTNSGDEQYFGPGTRLTVT.

As to this clonotype: This may stem from a read error, because a much larger clone lies one nucleotide away. The chain carries TRBV7-2 and TRBJ2-5; 7 nucleotides match TRBD1. The germline CDR1 and CDR2 sequences are SGHTA and FQGNSA. The CDR3 length is 13 residues. CDR3 protein: CVSRGTGPETQYF. DNA of the CDR3: TGTGTCAGCAGGGGGACCGGCCCGGAGACCCAGTACTTC.

The gene calls are TRBV15 and TRBJ2-5; D is uncertain. This CDR3 is built from 14 residues. The V gene lost 0 bases and the J gene lost 2 bases, with 7 bases spanning the gap. The germline gives CDR1 LNHNV, CDR2 YYDKDF (reference sequence). CDR3 nucleotides: TGTGCCACCAGCAGAGACAGAATGCAAGAGACCCAGTACTTC. Translation gives CATSRDRMQETQYF.

V is TRBV30 and J is TRBJ1-1, with D perhaps TRBD1 (5 bases). Looked up from germline, CDR1 is GTSNPN and CDR2 is SVGIG (reference sequence). Trimming cost V 8 bases and J 4 bases, with 14 bases left between them. This CDR3 is 12 amino acids long. The CDR3 nucleotides are TGTGCCGGGAATCTCCAGGGCACTGAAGCTTTCTTT. The encoded protein is CAGNLQGTEAFF.

This clonotype has ten or more counts. This chain links TRBV9 with TRBJ2-6; D may match TRBD1 or TRBD2 (5 bases each). Trimming shortened V by 4 bases and J by 2 bases, and 7 bases separated the two germline ends. The CDR3 consists of 14 residues. Germline V gene lookup returns CDR1 SGDLS and CDR2 YYNGEE. CDR3 loop: CASSWDAGANVLTF. CDR3 nucleotide sequence: TGTGCCAGCAGCTGGGACGCTGGGGCCAACGTCCTGACTTTC.

This clonotype has just a few counts. The genes are TRBV9 and TRBJ2-3, with unresolved D. CDR3 length equals 16 residues. V was clipped by 1 base and J by 2 bases, with 14 bases between them. Germline V gives CDR1 SGDLS, CDR2 YYNGEE. CDR3 loop: CASSVYGGTPTDTQYF. In nucleotides, the CDR3 is TGTGCCAGCAGCGTATATGGCGGAACTCCCACAGATACGCAGTATTTT.

This clonotype came up a few times. The chain joins TRBV19 to TRBJ1-5; D is unresolved. Per germline, CDR1 LNHDA and CDR2 SQIVND (reference sequence). The CDR3 runs to 16 residues. Between the trimmed V and J ends, which lost 6 bases and 3 bases, there was a span of 18 bases. The CDR3 spells CASSNFRTEYNQPQHF. The DNA for the CDR3 is TGTGCCAGTAGCAATTTCAGGACCGAGTACAATCAGCCCCAGCATTTT. The full variable domain, its missing parts supplied by reference TRBV19 and TRBJ1-5, is DGGITQSPKYLFRKEGQNVTLSCEQNLNHDAMYWYRQDPGQGLRLIYYSQIVNDFQKGDIAEGYSVSREKKESFPLTVTSAQKNPTAFYLCASSNFRTEYNQPQHFGDGTRLSIL.

The rearrangement joins TRBV7-9 to TRBJ2-2; D unresolved. Germline values: CDR1 SEHNR, CDR2 FQNEAQ (reference sequence). The ends were cut back, 5 bases at V and 6 bases at J, with 13 bases in the middle. The CDR3 extends over 14 amino acids. The CDR3 coding sequence is TGTGCCAGCAGCGCTCGACCCTCGGCCGGGGAGCTGTTTTTT. Amino acid sequence: CASSARPSAGELFF.

A few counts support this clonotype. This chain links TRBV19 with TRBJ2-7, with a possible D match to TRBD2 (5 bases). The CDR3 covers 13 residues. V was clipped by 4 bases and J by 5 bases, with 12 bases between them. Germline CDR1 reads LNHDA; CDR2 reads SQIVND (reference sequence). The CDR3 loop is CASSTVEEDEQYF. The CDR3 nucleotides read TGTGCCAGTAGTACTGTTGAGGAGGACGAGCAGTACTTC.

This clonotype was seen ten or more times. The chain combines TRBV5-4 with TRBJ1-1; no firm D call. Germline CDR1 SGHNT, CDR2 YYREEE (reference sequence). The CDR3 is made up of 13 amino acids. The CDR3 sequence: CASSSLLTTEAFF. The DNA for the CDR3 is TGTGCGTCAAGCTCGCTTCTGACCACTGAAGCTTTCTTT.

This clonotype showed up many times. The chain employs TRBV3-1 and TRBJ2-7; D is undetermined. The CDR3 is made up of 12 amino acids. Trimming stripped 4 bases from V and 6 bases from J, with 10 bases between. Germline CDR1 and CDR2: LGHDT and YNNKEL (reference sequence). The chain's CDR3 is CASSLTPLEQYF. The CDR3 DNA reads TGTGCCAGCAGCCTGACTCCACTCGAGCAGTACTTC.

CDR3 in DNA: TGCGCCAGCAGCCAAGTAGGGGGACAGGGGCGAAGGGAGCAGTACTTC. This sequence encodes CASSQVGGQGRREQYF. The genes are TRBV4-3 and TRBJ2-7; 10 positions match TRBD1. Germline CDR1 and CDR2: LGHNA and YSLEER. The V and J ends lost 1 base and 7 bases, in that order; junction bases with no gene match: 10. This CDR3 has 16 amino acids.

Note on this clonotype: This clone may be a read error of a much larger clone one base away. The gene calls are TRBV5-1 and TRBJ2-5; 8 nucleotides match TRBD1. The CDR3 runs to 17 residues. CDR1 is SGHRS, CDR2 YFSETQ, per germline. As DNA, the CDR3 is TGCGCCAGCAGCGCAGCCTGGACAGGGATGTACCAAGAGCCCCAGTACTTC. Encoded protein: CASSAAWTGMYQEPQYF.

A remark on this clonotype: A much bigger clone sits one base away, suggesting this may be a read error. The chain links TRBV5-6 to TRBJ2-7, with unresolved D. The CDR3 has 14 amino acids. The germline CDR1 and CDR2 sequences are SGHDT and YYEEEE. CDR3 coding DNA: TGTGCCGGCAGCTTGTCGGGCAACCCCTACGAGCAGTACTTC. This sequence encodes CAGSLSGNPYEQYF.

CDR3 loop: CAWSVLAYNEQFF. The CDR3 DNA is TGTGCCTGGAGTGTACTAGCGTACAATGAGCAGTTCTTC. The chain has TRBV30 and TRBJ2-1; 7 bases line up with TRBD2. Germline-derived CDR1 and CDR2 are GTSNPN and SVGIG (reference sequence). The ends lost 0 bases at V and 4 bases at J; junction bases unmatched: 0. This CDR3 contains 13 residues.

This clonotype was detected ten times or more. The rearrangement uses TRBV6-1 and TRBJ2-3; tentatively, D is TRBD1 or TRBD2 (5 bases each). With 2 bases removed from V and 3 bases from J, the gap between germline ends came to 12 bases. The CDR3 consists of 15 residues. Germline V CDR1 and CDR2: MNHNS, SASEGT. CDR3 sequence (DNA): TGTGCCAGCAGTGAATGGGGCGGGTATACAGATACGCAGTATTTT. Protein sequence: CASSEWGGYTDTQYF.

The chain employs TRBV4-1 and TRBJ1-1; no definite D call. From germline, CDR1 is MGHRA and CDR2 YSYEKL. V was clipped by 1 base and J by 4 bases, with 7 bases between them. The CDR3 covers 13 residues. CDR3 sequence: CASSQADGTEAFF. The CDR3 nucleotides read TGCGCCAGCAGCCAAGCCGACGGCACTGAAGCTTTCTTT.

This chain joins TRBV27 and TRBJ1-1; D unresolved. The CDR3 totals 14 residues. Germline values: CDR1 MNHEY, CDR2 SMNVEV (reference sequence). V was clipped by 2 bases and J by 5 bases, with 12 bases between them. The CDR3 DNA follows: TGTGCCAGCAGTTTAAGGTCAGTGGGGACTGAAGCTTTCTTT. This translates into CASSLRSVGTEAFF.

The table lists this clonotype with a count of one. The chain uses TRBV7-6 and TRBJ2-3, with 9 bases that match TRBD2. This CDR3 comprises 17 residues. The germline V gene has CDR1 SGHVS and CDR2 FNYEAQ. V lost 5 bases and J lost 4; bases outside the gene matches: 13. CDR3 DNA: TGTGCCAGCAGCCCCGGGGGGCCAGCGGGGGGTCCAGATACGCAGTATTTT. This encodes CASSPGGPAGGPDTQYF.

The J gene is TRBJ1-5, the V gene TRBV7-9; TRBD1 aligns across 8 bases. The J segment lost 2 bases and the V segment lost 5 bases, leaving 14 bases of the junction unmatched. This CDR3 contains 18 residues. The germline CDR1 and CDR2 sequences are SEHNR and FQNEAQ (reference sequence). CDR3 coding DNA: TGTGCCAGCAGCAAACCTGGACAGGGAGGGTCGGGCAATCAGCCCCAGCATTTT. Protein: CASSKPGQGGSGNQPQHF.

About this clonotype itself: Just one base apart from a much larger clone, this may be a read error. The chain uses TRBV5-3 and TRBJ2-7; the D gene is possibly TRBD2 (5 bases). TRBV5-3 is filed as an ORF, its function uncertain. Trimming removed 8 bases from V and 6 bases from J, with 27 bases in between. The CDR3 sequence is 16 residues long. The CDR3: CASSPAAGAAALEQYF. The CDR3 DNA reads as TGTGCCAGCAGCCCGGCCGCAGGAGCAGCGGCTCTCGAGCAGTACTTC.

The chain joins TRBV7-9 to TRBJ2-7, with 8 bases aligning to TRBD1. The junction had 11 bases not matched to a gene; V was cut back by 5 bases and J by 5 bases. The CDR3 runs 15 residues. Germline CDR1 reads SEHNR; CDR2 reads FQNEAQ (reference sequence). The CDR3 sequence is CASSPRGQGAHEQYF. The CDR3 nucleotides are TGTGCCAGCAGCCCCCGTGGCCAGGGGGCGCACGAGCAGTACTTC.

This clonotype has just one count. The chain recombines TRBV6-5 with TRBJ1-1; D is ambiguous. V was pared by 2 bases and J by 1 base, with 17 bases between. The CDR3 runs to 17 residues. Germline loops: CDR1 MNHEY, CDR2 SVGAGI. The CDR3 here is CASSYQIGRSPNTEAFF. The CDR3 DNA is TGTGCCAGCAGTTACCAGATAGGCAGGAGCCCGAACACTGAAGCTTTCTTT.

This clonotype was detected only a few times. This chain joins TRBV5-1 and TRBJ2-7, with 7 nucleotides matching TRBD1. The CDR3 loop spans 15 amino acids. With 0 bases clipped from V and 5 bases from J, the junction kept 8 bases outside the gene matches. Germline lookup yields CDR1 SGHRS and CDR2 YFSETQ. The CDR3 nucleotides read TGCGCCAGCAGCTTGGGGCAGGGGGTACCCGACGAGCAGTACTTC. Encoded protein: CASSLGQGVPDEQYF.

This clonotype was seen a few times. The chain combines TRBV5-6 with TRBJ2-3; 10 bases agree with TRBD2. This CDR3 is 19 amino acids long. CDR1 is SGHDT, CDR2 YYEEEE, per germline. Trimming cost V 1 base and J 1 base; bases outside gene matches: 12. The CDR3 DNA reads TGTGCCAGCAGCTTGAAAGGGACGGTTCTAGCGGGGGGCACAGATACGCAGTATTTT. It is translated as CASSLKGTVLAGGTDTQYF.

This clonotype appeared a few times. The gene calls are TRBV19 and TRBJ2-2; TRBD1 agrees at 8 bases. This CDR3 has 17 residues. Germline assignment: CDR1 LNHDA and CDR2 SQIVND (reference sequence). Unmatched junction bases numbered 11, after V lost 3 bases and J lost 5 bases. The CDR3 reads CASSIEVGQGKTGELFF. The CDR3 DNA sequence: TGTGCCAGTAGTATTGAAGTAGGACAGGGAAAGACCGGGGAGCTGTTTTTT.

The chain combines TRBV6-5 with TRBJ2-2, with D perhaps being TRBD1 or TRBD2 (7 bases each). The CDR3 is 16 residues long. The germline V gene encodes CDR1 MNHEY and CDR2 SVGAGI. Trimming pared 2 bases from V and 5 bases from J, leaving 15 bases between. The CDR3 DNA reads as TGTGCCAGCAGTTACCCAGACAGGGAGGGAACCGGGGAGCTGTTTTTT. The encoded protein is CASSYPDREGTGELFF.